This T cell receptor (beta chain) was obtained from a study of naive and memory T cell subsets (dated by TCRdb to the late 2010s). Turning to the overall study: The figure summarizing the skin biopsy and whole blood samples listed 10 or so blood donors, 7 tuberculin skin test biopsies and 3 saline control biopsies. Skin biopsies were collected from tuberculin skin test sites or from saline-injected control sites and were processed for RNA extraction as previously described. Usually PCR2 was run as a SYBR Green qPCR and stopped at a set threshold, although low-input samples could use end-point PCR (approximately 6 cycles) instead. The study at large found these results: The RNA-based method was acknowledged to be potentially sensitive to changes in TCR transcripts with T cell activation and differentiation. Skin biopsy collection and RNA processing details were not given in the paper but referenced to earlier studies. TCR sequences were reportedly recovered from both types of skin biopsy, with far more TCRs being found at tuberculin skin test sites.

The CDR3 starts with the cysteine, ends with the phenylalanine, and has 13 residues. Only the CDR3 DNA is retained, 39 bases long and in frame from the first base. Via the germline V gene (reference sequence), CDR1 is DFQATT and CDR2 SNEGSKA. V has 5 bases trimmed and J has 6 bases trimmed; junction bases matching no gene number 7. As a fraction of the sample, this clonotype is large (0.1 to 1%). It has no known antigen specificity. One base away there is no much larger clone; base qualities are not given. The sample's treatment or condition label, decoded: skin biopsy from saline-injected control site (resident skin T cells). Before reverse transcription, total RNA that had not been cell sorted was treated with RQ1 DNase, with a target input of 1 to 1000 ng. The study reported a robust and sensitive protocol to amplify, sequence and analyze TCRs, based on 3' ligation of a UMI-containing oligonucleotide to TCR cDNA. Skin sites injected with saline were biopsied so that the resident skin T cell population could be sampled. Libraries were prepared from skin biopsies and whole blood so that pipeline robustness could be tested in samples in which T cells form a minority population.

Libraries were made using UMI-ligation and nested PCR. The ligated cDNA was amplified in four rounds of PCR with nested alpha and beta constant region primers together with the SP2 primer. TCR RNA was reverse transcribed with SuperScript IV using alpha and beta constant region primers for the blood and skin samples. Using T4 RNA ligase 1, an oligonucleotide carrying both the Illumina SP2 primer and a UMI was ligated onto the 3' end of the cDNA. The 12-nucleotide UMI was composed of two random hexamers separated by an eight-base spacer, which was included to prevent hairpin formation. From the second PCR onward, TCR alpha and beta chain libraries were processed separately and dual indexed for multiplexing. After pooling, the indexed libraries were analyzed by capillary electrophoresis and sequenced on either an Illumina MiSeq or NextSeq. PhiX DNA at about 4.5-7.5% was added to the libraries to raise base diversity and improve cluster recognition. The paper's processing steps were these. UMIs were extracted from read 2 by Demultiplexor and combined with the TCR sequence from read 1, and reads were split according to sample indices. Decombinator identified V and J genes and V-J junctions and gave each TCR a five-part identifier that included V and J deletions. Collapsinator relied on UMIs to correct both sequencing errors and PCR amplification heterogeneity, producing a UMI-based abundance for each TCR. Identifiers were converted to nucleotide sequence by CDR3Translator and translated to amino acids, and CDR3 regions were extracted on the basis of terminal motifs. Error-corrected alpha and beta TCR counts from blood and skin were compared after normalization to input RNA amount. The public sequencing data were trimmed at Q25 with fastp and processed into clonotypes with MiXCR by TCRdb, which kept only in-frame beta chains. Identical CDR3 proteins give one entry, which carries the most common genes and DNA. TCRdb, rather than the study authors, made the V and J calls. This sample holds about 2,000 distinct CDR3 sequences; around 4.1% were observed only once. In total, the top ten clones hold roughly a fifth of the sample.

Sequencing used skin, obtained from a saline injection site in the skin. The sequence was obtained from an adult in good health. The sequence joins TRBV20-1 to TRBJ2-1, with 7 central nucleotides matching TRBD2. CDR3 region: CSAWDYLSNEQFF. Read as DNA, the sequence is TGCAGTGCTTGGGACTATCTCTCCAATGAGCAGTTCTTC.